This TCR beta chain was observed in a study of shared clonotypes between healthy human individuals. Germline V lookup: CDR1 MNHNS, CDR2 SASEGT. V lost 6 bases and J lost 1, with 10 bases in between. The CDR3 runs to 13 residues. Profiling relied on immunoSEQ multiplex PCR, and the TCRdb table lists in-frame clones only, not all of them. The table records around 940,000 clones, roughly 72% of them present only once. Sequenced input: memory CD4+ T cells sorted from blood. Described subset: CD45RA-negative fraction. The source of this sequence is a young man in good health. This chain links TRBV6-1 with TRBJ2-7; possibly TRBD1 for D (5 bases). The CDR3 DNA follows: TGTGCCAGCAGCAATCAGGGATCCTACGAGCAGTACTTC. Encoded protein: CASSNQGSYEQYF.